Listed here are 30 T cell receptor beta chains from one sample, sequenced in a study of beta chain features in type 1 diabetes (dated by TCRdb to the late 2010s). These receptors' targets are unknown. Libraries came from the immunoSEQ multiplex PCR assay. The entire amount of isolated RNA was reverse transcribed using the High Capacity cDNA Reverse Transcription Kit, so the sequenced TCRB transcripts were expressed ones. The immuneACCESS repertoire file appears here via TCRdb, limited to in-frame rearrangements. These files lack a portion of the clones; in checked studies, under half of the deficit traces to unresolved V genes, and the cause of the others is not known. A total of some 190,000 clones appear in this sample, approximately 7.9% of them only once. 0.5% of the sample lies in the top ten. What the research found in general, with its limitations: A moderate but significant shortening of TCRB CDR3 length was observed in type 1 diabetes patients in all four CD4+ subsets.

The sequencing input was central memory CD4+ T cells from blood. Every receptor here comes from a young man with type 1 diabetes.

There are a few counts of this clone. The J gene is TRBJ2-7, the V gene TRBV9; 10 bases match TRBD2. V gave up 4 bases and J gave up 0 bases; unmatched junction bases: 7. Germline-derived CDR1 and CDR2 are SGDLS and YYNGEE. The length of the CDR3 is 16 residues. CDR3 coding DNA: TGTGCCAGCAGCCCCCGGGCTAGCGGGAGCTCCTACGAGCAGTACTTC. Its translation is CASSPRASGSSYEQYF.

This clone was detected a few times. This chain connects TRBV6-5 to TRBJ2-1; 10 bases are a match to TRBD1. J was trimmed by 7 bases and V by 7 bases; bases with no gene match: 4. Germline CDR1 and CDR2: MNHEY and SVGAGI. The CDR3 has 13 amino acids. CDR3 nucleotides: TGTGCCAGCAAACCGGGACAGGGGAATGAGCAGTTCTTC. Translation gives CASKPGQGNEQFF.

A few counts support this clone. The chain carries TRBV5-1 and TRBJ1-6; the D is unclear. Germline V gene sequence: CDR1 SGHRS, CDR2 YFSETQ. The CDR3 contains 15 residues. Trimming took 4 bases from V and 9 from J, leaving 17 bases between them. CDR3 sequence reads: CASSLEGGLGSPLHF. Written as DNA, the CDR3 is TGCGCCAGCAGCCTGGAAGGAGGGTTGGGTTCACCCCTCCACTTT.

This clone was counted a few times. The V call is TRBV4-2, the J call TRBJ2-5, with a possible D match to TRBD1 (5 bases). CDR3 length: 15 residues. Looked up from germline, CDR1 is LGHNA and CDR2 is YNFKEQ. V shed 0 bases and J shed 5 bases, with 13 bases lying between them. The CDR3 sequence: CASSQEERGGETQYF. DNA of the CDR3: TGTGCCAGCAGCCAAGAGGAAAGGGGTGGGGAGACCCAGTACTTC.

This clone was counted between two and nine times. V is TRBV5-1 and J is TRBJ2-6; perhaps TRBD1 as D (5 bases). CDR3 size: 14 residues. Germline-derived CDR1 and CDR2 are SGHRS and YFSETQ. Trimming left V 7 bases short and J 0 bases short, with 8 bases between. The CDR3 spells CASGDSSGANVLTF. The CDR3 nucleotides are TGCGCCAGCGGAGACAGCTCTGGGGCCAACGTCCTGACTTTC.

The rearrangement uses TRBV7-2 and TRBJ1-6; D perhaps matches TRBD1 (6 bases). CDR3 size: 15 residues. V lost 8 bases and J 0 bases, leaving 11 bases between the germline ends. Germline CDR1 reads SGHTA; CDR2 reads FQGNSA. Here the CDR3 DNA reads TGTGCCAGCGGGGGCAGGAGCTCCTATAATTCACCCCTCCACTTT. This translates into CASGGRSSYNSPLHF.

This clone was detected only a few times. The gene calls are TRBV4-1 and TRBJ2-7; possible D gene TRBD2, 6 bases. The germline V gene has CDR1 MGHRA and CDR2 YSYEKL. This CDR3 spans 17 amino acids. The germline V and J ends were trimmed by 1 base and 3 bases, with 19 bases remaining between them. CDR3 protein: CASSQAPAGTLSYEQYF. The CDR3 nucleotides are TGCGCCAGCAGCCAAGCCCCCGCCGGGACTTTGAGCTACGAGCAGTACTTC.

This clone was detected only a few times. This chain joins TRBV10-3 and TRBJ2-1; D is perhaps TRBD2 (6 bases). Trimming took off 9 bases at V and 8 bases at J, with 23 bases between the two ends. This CDR3 comprises 15 residues. The germline gives CDR1 ENHRY, CDR2 SYGVKD. This chain's CDR3 is CAMSWAGTAIYEQFF. Here the CDR3 DNA reads TGTGCCATGAGTTGGGCGGGGACGGCAATATATGAGCAGTTCTTC.

This clone has more than one count but fewer than ten. V is TRBV28 and J is TRBJ2-7; D unresolved. This CDR3 has 14 amino acids. The germline V gene has CDR1 MDHEN and CDR2 SYDVKM. The ends were cut back, 7 bases at V and 0 bases at J, with 13 bases in the middle. CDR3 nucleotides: TGTGCCAGCATCGGTCCTTCCCCCTCCTACGAGCAGTACTTC. Its protein is CASIGPSPSYEQYF.

Only a few counts were recorded for this clone. V and J are TRBV7-2 and TRBJ2-5; 8 positions agree with TRBD1. The ends lost 11 bases at V and 2 bases at J; junction bases unmatched: 10. The CDR3 runs 14 residues. Germline V lookup: CDR1 SGHTA, CDR2 FQGNSA. CDR3: CASRPRQGQETQYF. In nucleotides, the CDR3 is TGTGCCTCCAGGCCGAGACAGGGGCAAGAGACCCAGTACTTC.

The V call is TRBV9, the J call TRBJ1-6; TRBD1 matches at 8 bases. CDR1 SGDLS and CDR2 YYNGEE come from the germline V gene. The CDR3 is 16 amino acids. V lost 4 bases, J lost 5 bases, and 8 bases stayed unmatched. CDR3 sequence reads: CASSRSPGQDNSPLHF. DNA of the CDR3: TGTGCCAGCAGCAGATCTCCGGGACAGGATAATTCACCCCTCCACTTT.

The rearrangement joins TRBV7-9 to TRBJ2-7; the D gene is possibly TRBD2 (6 bases). CDR1 and CDR2 from the germline V gene are SEHNR and FQNEAQ (reference sequence). V lost 5 bases and J 6 bases, leaving 14 bases between the germline ends. The CDR3 is 13 amino acids. The CDR3 reads CASSLQGAGEQYF. CDR3 DNA: TGTGCCAGCAGCCTCCAGGGAGCGGGCGAGCAGTACTTC.

This clone appeared a few times. The rearrangement uses TRBV6-5 and TRBJ2-7; tentatively, D is TRBD1 (5 bases). V was clipped by 10 bases and J by 3 bases, with 16 bases between them. The V gene's germline CDR1 is MNHEY and CDR2 SVGAGI. The length of the CDR3 is 13 residues. CDR3 sequence reads: CAISDQGNYEQYF. CDR3 coding DNA: TGTGCCATCAGCGACCAGGGAAACTACGAGCAGTACTTC.

At least ten counts were recorded for this clone. This rearrangement joins TRBV7-9 to TRBJ2-1; 7 positions match TRBD2. Germline CDR1 SEHNR, CDR2 FQNEAQ (reference sequence). CDR3 length: 14 residues. Germline trimming cut 10 bases from V and 2 bases from J; bases unmatched to any gene: 8. In nucleotides, the CDR3 is TGTGCCATCCCTGGGGGGGGAACCTACAATGAGCAGTTCTTC. Amino acids: CAIPGGGTYNEQFF.

V is TRBV9 and J is TRBJ2-1; 9 bases are shared with TRBD2. The V gene end was trimmed by 0 bases and the J gene end by 0 bases; junction bases not matched to a gene: 4. Germline CDR1 SGDLS, CDR2 YYNGEE. This CDR3 has 17 amino acids. CDR3 coding DNA: TGTGCCAGCAGCGTAGGCGGGGGGGGATTCTCCTACAATGAGCAGTTCTTC. Its translation is CASSVGGGGFSYNEQFF.

The gene calls are TRBV9 and TRBJ2-7; 9 bases are shared with TRBD2. The CDR3 spans 12 residues. V lost 5 bases, J lost 7 bases, and 4 bases stayed unmatched. From germline, CDR1 is SGDLS and CDR2 YYNGEE. DNA of the CDR3: TGTGCCAGCAGAGGGACTAGCTCAGAGCAGTACTTC. Amino acids: CASRGTSSEQYF.

This clone was counted many times. The chain carries TRBV28 and TRBJ1-6, with TRBD1 identical over 11 bases. Germline assignment: CDR1 MDHEN and CDR2 SYDVKM. This CDR3 has 14 amino acids. V shed 7 bases and J 10 bases; nucleotides not matched to a gene: 6. The CDR3 bases are TGTGCCAGCACCTCGGGACAGGGGGGATCACCCCTCCACTTT. Translation: CASTSGQGGSPLHF.

The J gene is TRBJ2-7, the V gene TRBV5-8; D gene unclear. The CDR3 is 14 residues long. The germline gives CDR1 SGHTS, CDR2 YDEGEE. V lost 7 bases and J lost 2, with 16 bases in between. Here the CDR3 DNA reads TGTGCCAGCCCGACACCGCTGCTGCCCTACGAGCAGTACTTC. It codes for CASPTPLLPYEQYF.

V and J are TRBV7-2 and TRBJ1-2, with TRBD1 matching over 10 bases. J lost 8 bases, V lost 4 bases, and 7 bases had no gene match. Germline CDR1 is SGHTA and CDR2 is FQGNSA. This CDR3 has 14 residues. CDR3 nucleotides: TGTGCCAGCAGCTACAGGGACAGGGGACGAGGCTACACCTTC. Protein sequence: CASSYRDRGRGYTF.

The chain has TRBV5-1 and TRBJ1-2; D call uncertain. Trimming took off 0 bases at V and 12 bases at J, with 21 bases between the two ends. CDR3 length: 15 amino acids. Per the germline V gene, CDR1 is SGHRS and CDR2 is YFSETQ. CDR3 loop: CASSLDRPEGSWNTF. In DNA, the CDR3 is TGCGCCAGCAGCTTGGATCGGCCAGAGGGTAGTTGGAACACCTTC.

The chain has TRBV28 and TRBJ2-5; 10 positions agree with TRBD1. The CDR3 extends over 13 amino acids. Germline assignment: CDR1 MDHEN and CDR2 SYDVKM. Germline trimming cut 7 bases from V and 5 bases from J; bases unmatched to any gene: 4. CDR3 nucleotide sequence: TGTGCCAGCACCGACAGGGGGCCGGAGACCCAGTACTTC. It yields the protein CASTDRGPETQYF. The whole variable domain, remainder taken from reference TRBV28 and TRBJ2-5, is DVKVTQSSRYLVKRTGEKVFLECVQDMDHENMFWYRQDPGLGLRLIYFSYDVKMKEKGDIPEGYSVSREKKERFSLILESASTNQTSMYLCASTDRGPETQYFGPGTRLLVL.

This clone was counted between two and nine times. This chain links TRBV7-9 with TRBJ1-4; 9 bases fit TRBD1. The ends lost 5 bases at V and 8 bases at J; junction bases unmatched: 12. CDR1 SEHNR and CDR2 FQNEAQ come from the germline V gene (reference sequence). The CDR3 contains 16 residues. The CDR3 region is CASSPRRGQGFEKLFF. The CDR3 DNA is TGTGCCAGCAGCCCGCGGAGGGGACAGGGTTTCGAAAAACTGTTTTTT.

The rearrangement uses TRBV6-4 and TRBJ2-6; D is uncertain. CDR1 MRHNA and CDR2 SNTAGT come from the germline V gene. The CDR3 totals 16 residues. Trimming pared 2 bases from V and 1 base from J, leaving 9 bases between. CDR3 sequence: CASSDPIGSGANVLTF. The CDR3, as DNA: TGTGCCAGCAGTGACCCTATCGGGTCTGGGGCCAACGTCCTGACTTTC.

The chain couples TRBV6-5 to TRBJ1-1; 8 bases are a match to TRBD1. The CDR3 sequence is 12 residues long. Per the germline V gene, CDR1 is MNHEY and CDR2 is SVGAGI. V gave up 5 bases and J gave up 11 bases; unmatched junction bases: 7. The CDR3, as DNA: TGTGCCAGCAGTCAGTGGACAGGGAGGGCTTTCTTT. Protein: CASSQWTGRAFF.

The J gene is TRBJ2-2, the V gene TRBV7-9; the D gene is possibly TRBD1 (5 bases). Germline lookup yields CDR1 SEHNR and CDR2 FQNEAQ (reference sequence). The CDR3 extends over 13 amino acids. Trimming shortened V by 4 bases and J by 6 bases, and 9 bases separated the two germline ends. CDR3 nucleotides: TGTGCCAGCAGCTCGCAGGGCCCCGGGGAGCTGTTTTTT. Its protein product is CASSSQGPGELFF.

This clone was picked up a small number of times. The chain couples TRBV9 to TRBJ2-5; 8 positions agree with TRBD1. The CDR3 spans 14 residues. J was trimmed by 5 bases and V by 4 bases; bases with no gene match: 7. Germline V gives CDR1 SGDLS, CDR2 YYNGEE. The CDR3 spells CASSYRTGSETQYF. The CDR3 bases are TGTGCCAGCAGCTACCGGACAGGGAGCGAGACCCAGTACTTC.

This clone showed up many times. The rearrangement links TRBV18 to TRBJ2-3; the D gene is possibly TRBD1 (6 bases). Germline V lookup: CDR1 KGHSH, CDR2 LQKENI. The V and J ends lost 4 bases and 2 bases respectively, with 13 bases between them. CDR3 length: 15 amino acids. The chain's CDR3 is CASSQQGTHTDTQYF. The DNA for the CDR3 is TGTGCCAGCTCACAACAGGGAACCCACACAGATACGCAGTATTTT.

The chain recombines TRBV18 with TRBJ2-1; D may be TRBD1 (6 bases). Looked up from germline, CDR1 is KGHSH and CDR2 is LQKENI. The CDR3 covers 12 residues. Trimming stripped 3 bases from V and 12 bases from J, with 12 bases between. The CDR3 protein is CASSPSGDRQFF. In DNA, the CDR3 is TGTGCCAGCTCACCTTCAGGGGATAGGCAGTTCTTC.

This chain uses TRBV5-1 with TRBJ2-3, with 7 bases lining up with TRBD2. Per the germline V gene, CDR1 is SGHRS and CDR2 is YFSETQ. The V segment lost 3 bases and the J segment 0 bases; nucleotides outside the gene matches: 4. The CDR3 is 15 residues long. For the CDR3, the DNA is TGCGCCAGCAGCTCTAGCGGACCTAGCACAGATACGCAGTATTTT. This sequence encodes CASSSSGPSTDTQYF.

The CDR3 nucleotides are TGCGCCAGCAGCCAAGAACGGGGAGGGGCCCAGCATTTT. It codes for CASSQERGGAQHF. The chain recombines TRBV4-3 with TRBJ1-5; D perhaps matches TRBD1 (5 bases). CDR1 LGHNA and CDR2 YSLEER come from the germline V gene. CDR3 size: 13 residues. V lost 0 bases and J 11 bases, leaving 11 bases between the germline ends.